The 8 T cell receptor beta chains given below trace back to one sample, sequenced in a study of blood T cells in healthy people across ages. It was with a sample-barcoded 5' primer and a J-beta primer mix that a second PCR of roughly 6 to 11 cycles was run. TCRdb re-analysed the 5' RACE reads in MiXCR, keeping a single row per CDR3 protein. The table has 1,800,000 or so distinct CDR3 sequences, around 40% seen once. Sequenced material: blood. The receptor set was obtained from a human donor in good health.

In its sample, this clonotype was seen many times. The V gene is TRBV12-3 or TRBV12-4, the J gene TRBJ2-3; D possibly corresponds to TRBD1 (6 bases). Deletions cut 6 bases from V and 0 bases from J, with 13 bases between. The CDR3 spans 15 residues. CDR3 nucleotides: TGTGCCAGCAGCTTGCTCAGGGGAAGCACAGATACGCAGTATTTT. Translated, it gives CASSLLRGSTDTQYF.

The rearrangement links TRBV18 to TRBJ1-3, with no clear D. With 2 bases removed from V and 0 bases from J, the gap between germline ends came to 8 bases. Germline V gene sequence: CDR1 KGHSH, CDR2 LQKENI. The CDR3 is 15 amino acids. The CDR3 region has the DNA TGTGCCAGCTCACCAGGCGGGAGCTCTGGAAACACCATATATTTT. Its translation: CASSPGGSSGNTIYF.

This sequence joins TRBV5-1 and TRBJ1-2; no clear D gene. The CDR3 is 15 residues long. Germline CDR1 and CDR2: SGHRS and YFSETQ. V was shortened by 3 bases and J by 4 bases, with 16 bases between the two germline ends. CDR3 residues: CASSSSGREAYGYTF. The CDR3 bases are TGCGCCAGCAGCTCCTCGGGGAGAGAAGCCTATGGCTACACCTTC.

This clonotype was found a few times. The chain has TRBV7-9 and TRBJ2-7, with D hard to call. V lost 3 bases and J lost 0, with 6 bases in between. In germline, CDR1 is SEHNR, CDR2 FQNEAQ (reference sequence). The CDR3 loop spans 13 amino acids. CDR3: CASSFLLSYEQYF. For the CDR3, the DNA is TGTGCCAGCAGCTTTCTCCTCTCCTACGAGCAGTACTTC.

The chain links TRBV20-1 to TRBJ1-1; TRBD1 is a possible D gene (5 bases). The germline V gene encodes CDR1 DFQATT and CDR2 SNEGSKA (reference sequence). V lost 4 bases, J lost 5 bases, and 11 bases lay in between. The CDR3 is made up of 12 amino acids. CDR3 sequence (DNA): TGCAGTGCTACGGACAAGGCGACTGAAGCTTTCTTT. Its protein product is CSATDKATEAFF.

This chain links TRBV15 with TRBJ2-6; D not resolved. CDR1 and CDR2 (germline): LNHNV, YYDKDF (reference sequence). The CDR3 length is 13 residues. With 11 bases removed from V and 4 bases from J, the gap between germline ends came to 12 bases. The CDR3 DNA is TGTGCCGCCCAGGTTGCCGGGGCCAACGTCCTGACTTTC. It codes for CAAQVAGANVLTF.

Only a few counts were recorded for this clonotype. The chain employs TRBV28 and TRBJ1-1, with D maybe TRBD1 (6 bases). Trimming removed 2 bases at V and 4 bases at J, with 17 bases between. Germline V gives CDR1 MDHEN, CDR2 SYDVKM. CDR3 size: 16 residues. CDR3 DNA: TGTGCCAGCAGTTTAACCCTTTTTGGGGGGGCCACTGAAGCTTTCTTT. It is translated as CASSLTLFGGATEAFF.

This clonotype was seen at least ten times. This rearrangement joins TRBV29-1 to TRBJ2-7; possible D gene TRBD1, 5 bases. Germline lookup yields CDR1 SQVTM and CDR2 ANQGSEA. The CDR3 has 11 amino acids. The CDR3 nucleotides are TGCACCGTCAGGGACTCCTACGAGCAGTACTTC. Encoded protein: CTVRDSYEQYF.